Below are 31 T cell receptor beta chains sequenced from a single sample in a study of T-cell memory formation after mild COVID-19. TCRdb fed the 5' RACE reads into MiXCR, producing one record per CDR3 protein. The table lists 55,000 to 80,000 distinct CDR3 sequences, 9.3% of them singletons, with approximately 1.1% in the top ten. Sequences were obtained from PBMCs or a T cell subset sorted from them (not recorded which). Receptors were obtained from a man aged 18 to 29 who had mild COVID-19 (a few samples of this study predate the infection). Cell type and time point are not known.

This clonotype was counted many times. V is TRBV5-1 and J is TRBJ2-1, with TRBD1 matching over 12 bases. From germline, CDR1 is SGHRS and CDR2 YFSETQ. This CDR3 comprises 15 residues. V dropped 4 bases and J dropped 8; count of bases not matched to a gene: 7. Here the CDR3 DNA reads TGCGCCAGCAGCCCGGGACAGGGGGCATTCCATGAGCAGTTCTTC. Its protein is CASSPGQGAFHEQFF.

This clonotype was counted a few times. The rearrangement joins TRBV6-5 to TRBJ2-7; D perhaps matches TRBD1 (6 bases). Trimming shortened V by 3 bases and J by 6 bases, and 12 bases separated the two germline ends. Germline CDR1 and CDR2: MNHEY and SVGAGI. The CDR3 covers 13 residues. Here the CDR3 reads CASSYRGRGEQYF. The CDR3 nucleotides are TGTGCCAGCAGTTATAGGGGCAGGGGCGAGCAGTACTTC.

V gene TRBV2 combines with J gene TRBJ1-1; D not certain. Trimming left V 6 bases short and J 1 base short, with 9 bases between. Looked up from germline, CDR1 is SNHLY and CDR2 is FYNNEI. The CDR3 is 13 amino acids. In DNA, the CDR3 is TGTGCCAGCAGAGAAAACAGGAACACTGAAGCTTTCTTT. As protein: CASRENRNTEAFF.

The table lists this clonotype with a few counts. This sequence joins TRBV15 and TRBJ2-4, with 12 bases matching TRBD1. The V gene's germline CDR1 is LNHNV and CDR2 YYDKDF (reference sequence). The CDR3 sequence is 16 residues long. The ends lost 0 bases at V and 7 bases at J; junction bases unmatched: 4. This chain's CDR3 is CATSRDAGTGGNIQYF. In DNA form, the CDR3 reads TGTGCCACCAGCAGAGATGCAGGGACAGGGGGCAACATTCAGTACTTC.

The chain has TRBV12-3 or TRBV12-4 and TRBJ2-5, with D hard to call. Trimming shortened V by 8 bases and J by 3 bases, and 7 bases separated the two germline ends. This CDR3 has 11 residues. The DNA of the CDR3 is TGTGCCAGCTCGATTGAAGAGACCCAGTACTTC. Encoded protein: CASSIEETQYF.

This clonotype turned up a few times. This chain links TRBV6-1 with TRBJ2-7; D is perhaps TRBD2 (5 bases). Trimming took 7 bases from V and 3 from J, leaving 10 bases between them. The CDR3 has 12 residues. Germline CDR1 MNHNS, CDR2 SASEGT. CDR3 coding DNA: TGTGCCAGCAAAACTGACTACTACGAGCAGTACTTC. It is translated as CASKTDYYEQYF.

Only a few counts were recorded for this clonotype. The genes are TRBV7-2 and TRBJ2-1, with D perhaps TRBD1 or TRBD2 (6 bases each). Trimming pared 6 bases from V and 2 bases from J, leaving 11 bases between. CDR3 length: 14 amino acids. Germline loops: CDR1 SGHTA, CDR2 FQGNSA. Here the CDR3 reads CASRRGGPYNEQFF. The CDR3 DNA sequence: TGTGCCAGCAGGAGAGGGGGGCCCTACAATGAGCAGTTCTTC.

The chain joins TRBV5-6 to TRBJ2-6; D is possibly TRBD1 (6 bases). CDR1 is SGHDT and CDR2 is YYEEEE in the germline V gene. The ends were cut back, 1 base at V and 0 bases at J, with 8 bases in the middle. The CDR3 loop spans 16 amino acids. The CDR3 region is CASSLLQGSGANVLTF. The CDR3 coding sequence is TGTGCCAGCAGCTTGCTACAGGGCTCTGGGGCCAACGTCCTGACTTTC.

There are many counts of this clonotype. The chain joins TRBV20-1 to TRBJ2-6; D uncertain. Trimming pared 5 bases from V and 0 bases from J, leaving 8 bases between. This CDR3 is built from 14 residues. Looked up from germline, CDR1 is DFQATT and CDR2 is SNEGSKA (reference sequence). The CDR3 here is CSAPMSSGANVLTF. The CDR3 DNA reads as TGCAGTGCTCCAATGAGCTCTGGGGCCAACGTCCTGACTTTC.

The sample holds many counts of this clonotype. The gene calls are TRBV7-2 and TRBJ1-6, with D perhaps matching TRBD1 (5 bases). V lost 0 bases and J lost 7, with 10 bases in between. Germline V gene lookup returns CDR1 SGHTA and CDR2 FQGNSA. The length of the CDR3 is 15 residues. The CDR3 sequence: CASSLAAGRNSPLHF. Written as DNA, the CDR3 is TGTGCCAGCAGCTTAGCAGCAGGGAGAAATTCACCCCTCCACTTT.

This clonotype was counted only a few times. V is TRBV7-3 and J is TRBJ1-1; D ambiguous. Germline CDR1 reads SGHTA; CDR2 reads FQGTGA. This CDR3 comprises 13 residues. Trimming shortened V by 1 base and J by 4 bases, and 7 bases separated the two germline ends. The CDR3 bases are TGTGCCAGCAGCTTAATGGCGTCCACTGAAGCTTTCTTT. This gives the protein CASSLMASTEAFF. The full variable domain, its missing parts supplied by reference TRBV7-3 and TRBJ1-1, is GAGVSQTPSNKVTEKGKYVELRCDPISGHTALYWYRQSLGQGPEFLIYFQGTGAADDSGLPNDRFFAVRPEGSVSTLKIQRTERGDSAVYLCASSLMASTEAFFGQGTRLTVV.

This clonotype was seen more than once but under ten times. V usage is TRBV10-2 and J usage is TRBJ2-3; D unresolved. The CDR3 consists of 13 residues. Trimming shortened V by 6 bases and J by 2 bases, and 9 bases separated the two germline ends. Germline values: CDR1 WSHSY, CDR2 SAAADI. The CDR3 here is CASRVLNTDTQYF. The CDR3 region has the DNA TGCGCCAGCAGGGTGCTCAACACAGATACGCAGTATTTT.

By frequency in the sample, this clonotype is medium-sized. The CDR3 protein is CASSSRGWATDTQYF. The CDR3 nucleotides are TGCGCCAGCAGCTCCAGGGGGTGGGCCACAGATACGCAGTATTTT. This chain uses TRBV5-1 with TRBJ2-3; 7 bases are shared with TRBD1. J lost 2 bases, V lost 3 bases, and 6 bases had no gene match. Germline assignment: CDR1 SGHRS and CDR2 YFSETQ. CDR3 length: 15 amino acids.

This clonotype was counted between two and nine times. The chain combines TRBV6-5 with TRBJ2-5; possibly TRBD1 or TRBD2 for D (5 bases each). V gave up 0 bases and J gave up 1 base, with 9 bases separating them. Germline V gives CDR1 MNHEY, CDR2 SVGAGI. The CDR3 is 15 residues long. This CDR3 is CASSYSFGTQETQYF. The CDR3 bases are TGTGCCAGCAGTTACTCTTTCGGGACCCAAGAGACCCAGTACTTC.

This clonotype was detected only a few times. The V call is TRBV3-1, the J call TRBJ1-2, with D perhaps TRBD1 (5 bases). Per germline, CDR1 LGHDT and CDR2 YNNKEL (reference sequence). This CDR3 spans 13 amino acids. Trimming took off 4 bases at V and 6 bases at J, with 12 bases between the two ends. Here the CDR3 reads CASSLTERNGYTF. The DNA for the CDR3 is TGTGCCAGCAGCCTGACAGAAAGAAATGGCTACACCTTC.

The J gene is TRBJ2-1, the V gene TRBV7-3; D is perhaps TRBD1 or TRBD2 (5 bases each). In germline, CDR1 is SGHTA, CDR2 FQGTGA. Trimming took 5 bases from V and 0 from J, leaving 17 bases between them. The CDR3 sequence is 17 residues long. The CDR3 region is CASSPGWDQSSYNEQFF. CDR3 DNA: TGTGCCAGCAGCCCTGGTTGGGACCAGAGCTCCTACAATGAGCAGTTCTTC.

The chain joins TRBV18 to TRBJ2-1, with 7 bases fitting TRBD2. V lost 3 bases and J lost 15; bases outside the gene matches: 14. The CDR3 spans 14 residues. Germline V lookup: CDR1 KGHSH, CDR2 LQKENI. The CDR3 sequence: CASSPPGTIFRGFF. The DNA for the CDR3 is TGTGCCAGCTCACCTCCCGGGACTATCTTCCGGGGGTTCTTC.

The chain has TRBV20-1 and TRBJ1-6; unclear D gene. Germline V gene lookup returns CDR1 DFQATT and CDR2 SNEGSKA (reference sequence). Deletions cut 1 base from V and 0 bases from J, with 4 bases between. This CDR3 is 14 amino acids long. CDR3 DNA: TGCAGTGCTAGAGCCAGCTCCTATAATTCACCCCTCCACTTT. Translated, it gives CSARASSYNSPLHF.

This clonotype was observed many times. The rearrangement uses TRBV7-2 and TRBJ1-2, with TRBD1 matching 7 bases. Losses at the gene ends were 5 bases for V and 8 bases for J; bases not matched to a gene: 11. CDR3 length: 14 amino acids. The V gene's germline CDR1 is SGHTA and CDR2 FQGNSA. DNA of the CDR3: TGTGCCAGCAGCCCCGGGACAGATGGGGGCGGCTACACCTTC. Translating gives CASSPGTDGGGYTF.

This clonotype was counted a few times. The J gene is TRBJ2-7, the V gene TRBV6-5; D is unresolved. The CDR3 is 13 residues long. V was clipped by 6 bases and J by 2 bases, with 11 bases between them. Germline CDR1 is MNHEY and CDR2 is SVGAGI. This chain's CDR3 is CASRFPGTYEQYF. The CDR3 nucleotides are TGTGCCAGCAGGTTCCCCGGTACCTACGAGCAGTACTTC.

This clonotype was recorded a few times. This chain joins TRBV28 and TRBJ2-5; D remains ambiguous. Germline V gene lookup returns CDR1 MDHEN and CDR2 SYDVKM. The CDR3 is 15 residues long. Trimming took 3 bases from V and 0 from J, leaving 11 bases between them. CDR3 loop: CASSLAGLYQETQYF. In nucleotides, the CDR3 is TGTGCCAGCAGTTTGGCCGGATTGTACCAAGAGACCCAGTACTTC.

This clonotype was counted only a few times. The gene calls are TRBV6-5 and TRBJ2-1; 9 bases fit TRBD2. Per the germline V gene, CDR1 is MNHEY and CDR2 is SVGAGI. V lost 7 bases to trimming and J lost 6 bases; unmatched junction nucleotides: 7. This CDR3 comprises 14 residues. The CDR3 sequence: CASNFSGGVNEQFF. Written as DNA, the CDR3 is TGTGCCAGCAACTTTAGCGGGGGAGTCAATGAGCAGTTCTTC.

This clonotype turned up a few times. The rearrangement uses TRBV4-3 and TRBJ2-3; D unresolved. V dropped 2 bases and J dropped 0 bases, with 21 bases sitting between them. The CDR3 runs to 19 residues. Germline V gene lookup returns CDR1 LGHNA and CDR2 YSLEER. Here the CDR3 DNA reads TGCGCCAGCAGCCAACGACCTCTGGGCGTACCTCCTAGCACAGATACGCAGTATTTT. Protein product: CASSQRPLGVPPSTDTQYF.

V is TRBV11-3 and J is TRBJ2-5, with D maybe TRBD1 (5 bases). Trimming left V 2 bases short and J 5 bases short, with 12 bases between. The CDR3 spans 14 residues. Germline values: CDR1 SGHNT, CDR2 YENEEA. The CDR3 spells CASSLPQGVETQYF. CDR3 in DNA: TGTGCCAGCAGCTTACCCCAGGGTGTTGAGACCCAGTACTTC.

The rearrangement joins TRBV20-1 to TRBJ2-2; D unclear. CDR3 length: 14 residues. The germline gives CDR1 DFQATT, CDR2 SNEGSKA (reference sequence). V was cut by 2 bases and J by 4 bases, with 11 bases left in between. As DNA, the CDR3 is TGCAGTGCTAGAAGTCCCGAAGGCACCGGGGAGCTGTTTTTT. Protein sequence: CSARSPEGTGELFF.

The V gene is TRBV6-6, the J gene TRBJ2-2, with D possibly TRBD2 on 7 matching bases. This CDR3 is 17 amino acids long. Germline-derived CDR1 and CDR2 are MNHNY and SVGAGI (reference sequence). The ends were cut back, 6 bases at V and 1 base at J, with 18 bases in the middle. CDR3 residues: CASRPGAGGGNTGELFF. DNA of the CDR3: TGTGCCAGCAGACCGGGGGCCGGCGGGGGGAACACCGGGGAGCTGTTTTTT.

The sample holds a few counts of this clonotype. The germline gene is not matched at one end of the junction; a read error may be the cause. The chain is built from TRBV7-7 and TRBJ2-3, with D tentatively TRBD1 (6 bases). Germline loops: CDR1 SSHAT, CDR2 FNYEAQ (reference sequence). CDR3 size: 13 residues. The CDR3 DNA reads TGTGCTAGCAGCTTAGCCCAGGGGGATACGCAGTATTTT. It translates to CASSLAQGDTQYF.

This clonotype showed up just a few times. Here the CDR3 DNA reads TGTGCCAGCAGCTTGATTGGGGGGGGCGAATATGAGCAGTTCTTC. It yields the protein CASSLIGGGEYEQFF. The chain is built from TRBV7-2 and TRBJ2-1; the D gene is possibly TRBD2 (7 bases). The length of the CDR3 is 15 residues. V lost 3 bases to trimming and J lost 8 bases, with 17 bases between them. Germline V lookup: CDR1 SGHTA, CDR2 FQGNSA.

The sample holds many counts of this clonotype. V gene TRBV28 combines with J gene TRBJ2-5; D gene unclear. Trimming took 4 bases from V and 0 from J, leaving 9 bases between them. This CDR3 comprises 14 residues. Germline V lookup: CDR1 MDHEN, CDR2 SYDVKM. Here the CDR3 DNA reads TGTGCCAGCAGTTCCCAGCCTTACCAAGAGACCCAGTACTTC. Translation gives CASSSQPYQETQYF. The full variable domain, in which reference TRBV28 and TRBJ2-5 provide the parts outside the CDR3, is DVKVTQSSRYLVKRTGEKVFLECVQDMDHENMFWYRQDPGLGLRLIYFSYDVKMKEKGDIPEGYSVSREKKERFSLILESASTNQTSMYLCASSSQPYQETQYFGPGTRLLVL.

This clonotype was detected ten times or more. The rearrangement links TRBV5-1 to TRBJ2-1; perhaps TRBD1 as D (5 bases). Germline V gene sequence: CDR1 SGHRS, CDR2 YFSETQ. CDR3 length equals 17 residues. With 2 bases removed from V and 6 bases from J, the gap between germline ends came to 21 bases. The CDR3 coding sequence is TGCGCCAGCAGCTTCGCCTTGGACATTAGAGCTAGCAATGAGCAGTTCTTC. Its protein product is CASSFALDIRASNEQFF.

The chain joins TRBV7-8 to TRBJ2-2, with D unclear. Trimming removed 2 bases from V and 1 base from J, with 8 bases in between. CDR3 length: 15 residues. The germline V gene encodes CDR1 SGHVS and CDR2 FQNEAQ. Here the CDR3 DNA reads TGTGCCAGCAGCTTATCCAGACTGAACACCGGGGAGCTGTTTTTT. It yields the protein CASSLSRLNTGELFF.